One T cell receptor beta chain is described in this entry. What it recognizes is unknown. The sample is drawn from a study of cytomegalovirus exposure and HLA in healthy donors. Study in general: Most donors, roughly 84% of over 350 genotyped, fell in the Caucasian-associated ancestry cluster. Study-wide findings and caveats: In a later analysis, HLA-associated TCR beta chains were more clonally expanded than equally common others. Earlier analysis found most TCR beta V segments productive about 87% or about 30% of the time.

The primer mix had 60 Vbeta and 13 Jbeta primers. Only in-frame clones appear in the TCRdb table, and some are missing; sequencing was by immunoSEQ multiplex PCR. Listed are about 120,000 clones; around 3.6% falls within the top ten. Germline CDR1 LNHDA, CDR2 SQIVND (reference sequence). The CDR3 spans 13 residues. The V and J ends lost 10 bases and 9 bases respectively, with 19 bases between them. The sequence derives from a man between 18 and 35 years old in good health and CMV-seronegative. The sequencing input was PBMCs. The chain uses TRBV19 and TRBJ2-1, with a tentative D call TRBD2 (5 bases). The DNA of the CDR3 is TGTGCCACCACTCGCGGACCCAGCGGTGAGCAGTTCTTC. Translating gives CATTRGPSGEQFF.